One and the same sample provided the 23 T cell receptor beta chains below, sequenced in a study of cytomegalovirus exposure and HLA in healthy donors (dated by TCRdb to 2016 to 2017). The library was prepared using the immunoSEQ multiplex PCR assay. A mixture of 60 forward primers for TCR Vbeta segments and 13 reverse primers for TCR Jbeta segments was used in the multiplex PCR. As stored in TCRdb, this immuneACCESS dataset retains in-frame rearrangements with V and J assigned. A fraction of the clones does not appear; measured against another copy, unresolved V genes explain less than half of the discrepancy, and the remainder lacks a known reason. For this sample the table gives approximately 130,000 clones, of which roughly 77% were detected only once. Of the sample, 1.5% to 2% falls within the top ten clones. Sequencing was carried out using PBMCs. These receptors were taken from a man aged 35 to 55 in good health and CMV-seronegative.

The genes are TRBV6-6 and TRBJ2-7; tentatively, D is TRBD2 (6 bases). The CDR3 consists of 13 residues. With 2 bases removed from V and 3 bases from J, the gap between germline ends came to 8 bases. In germline, CDR1 is MNHNY, CDR2 SVGAGI (reference sequence). As DNA, the CDR3 is TGTGCCAGCAGTTACGATAGCGGCTACGAGCAGTACTTC. The encoded protein is CASSYDSGYEQYF.

The V and J genes are TRBV28 and TRBJ2-7; 9 positions match TRBD2. After removal of 7 bases from V and 2 bases from J, the junction contained 15 bases not matched to a gene. There are 17 residues in the CDR3. Germline lookup yields CDR1 MDHEN and CDR2 SYDVKM. CDR3 amino acids: CASTSRAGTSPTYEQYF. In nucleotides, the CDR3 is TGTGCCAGCACTTCACGGGCCGGGACTAGCCCTACCTACGAGCAGTACTTC.

The chain recombines TRBV4-3 with TRBJ1-5; D is unresolved. The CDR3 length is 16 residues. Germline assignment: CDR1 LGHNA and CDR2 YSLEER. The V end was cut by 3 bases, the J end by 3 bases, with 15 bases between. CDR3 DNA: TGCGCCAGCAGCCAGCCTCCGAGACAACCCAATCAGCCCCAGCATTTT. Its protein is CASSQPPRQPNQPQHF.

This chain connects TRBV29-1 to TRBJ1-1; perhaps TRBD1 as D (5 bases). The germline V and J ends were trimmed by 3 bases and 6 bases, with 14 bases remaining between them. From germline, CDR1 is SQVTM and CDR2 ANQGSEA. CDR3 size: 13 residues. The CDR3 region is CSVDPGREAEAFF. The CDR3 DNA sequence: TGCAGCGTTGATCCCGGCAGGGAAGCTGAAGCTTTCTTT. The whole variable domain, filled in from reference TRBV29-1 and TRBJ1-1, reads SAVISQKPSRDICQRGTSLTIQCQVDSQVTMMFWYRQQPGQSLTLIATANQGSEATYESGFVIDKFPISRPNLTFSTLTVSNMSPEDSSIYLCSVDPGREAEAFFGQGTRLTVV.

This clone came up once. This chain connects TRBV5-1 to TRBJ1-1; TRBD1 matches at 8 bases. The junction had 7 bases not matched to a gene; V was cut back by 5 bases and J by 4 bases. This CDR3 region has 14 residues. Germline V gene data show CDR1 as SGHRS and CDR2 as YFSETQ. The CDR3 DNA is TGCGCCAGCAGTCCGCAGGGGGCAGGCACTGAAGCTTTCTTT. Encoded protein: CASSPQGAGTEAFF. The full variable domain, completed using reference TRBV5-1 and TRBJ1-1, is KAGVTQTPRYLIKTRGQQVTLSCSPISGHRSVSWYQQTPGQGLQFLFEYFSETQRNKGNFPGRFSGRQFSNSRSEMNVSTLELGDSALYLCASSPQGAGTEAFFGQGTRLTVV.

This chain uses TRBV6-5 with TRBJ2-6; D uncertain. Trimming shortened V by 2 bases and J by 1 base, and 9 bases separated the two germline ends. The CDR3 has 16 residues. CDR1 and CDR2 from the germline V gene are MNHEY and SVGAGI. CDR3 DNA: TGTGCCAGCAGTTACGATGGAGCTTCTGGGGCCAACGTCCTGACTTTC. It specifies CASSYDGASGANVLTF.

This sequence joins TRBV19 and TRBJ1-2, with 8 bases that match TRBD1. The V gene's germline CDR1 is LNHDA and CDR2 SQIVND (reference sequence). V shed 8 bases and J 6 bases; nucleotides not matched to a gene: 8. CDR3 length: 13 amino acids. CDR3 sequence reads: CASATDRADGYTF. The CDR3 nucleotides read TGTGCCAGTGCAACGGACAGGGCCGATGGCTACACCTTC.

The CDR3 region is CASSVEGVLGDTQYF. In nucleotides, the CDR3 is TGTGCCAGCAGCGTAGAGGGGGTCCTAGGGGATACGCAGTATTTT. The rearrangement links TRBV9 to TRBJ2-3, with a possible D match to TRBD1 (6 bases). Germline CDR1 and CDR2: SGDLS and YYNGEE. The CDR3 is 15 amino acids. V lost 0 bases and J 6 bases, leaving 14 bases between the germline ends.

V usage is TRBV18 and J usage is TRBJ2-7, with unresolved D. Trimming stripped 3 bases from V and 1 base from J, with 10 bases between. The CDR3 consists of 14 residues. Germline-derived CDR1 and CDR2 are KGHSH and LQKENI. CDR3 amino acids: CASSPLEESYEQYF. CDR3 nucleotide sequence: TGTGCCAGCTCACCCCTTGAGGAATCCTACGAGCAGTACTTC.

V is TRBV7-2 and J is TRBJ1-5, with D possibly being TRBD1 (5 bases). Looked up from germline, CDR1 is SGHTA and CDR2 is FQGNSA. The CDR3 totals 15 residues. Trimming removed 5 bases from V and 2 bases from J, with 13 bases in between. Here the CDR3 reads CASSRGDSGNQPQHF. The CDR3, as DNA: TGTGCCAGCAGCCGCGGGGACTCGGGCAATCAGCCCCAGCATTTT.

As DNA, the CDR3 is TGTGCCTGGAGTGTTATAGGAGGGCTTGGGAATGGCTACACCTTC. Translation gives CAWSVIGGLGNGYTF. The rearrangement uses TRBV30 and TRBJ1-2, with D uncertain. In germline, CDR1 is GTSNPN, CDR2 SVGIG (reference sequence). The ends were cut back, 0 bases at V and 6 bases at J, with 17 bases in the middle. This CDR3 comprises 15 residues.

Note on this clone: The identical CDR3 is also encoded by other nucleotide sequences in the sample. J is TRBJ2-7 and V is TRBV6-1; D possibly corresponds to TRBD1 (6 bases). This CDR3 region has 14 residues. Germline CDR1 reads MNHNS; CDR2 reads SASEGT. With 4 bases removed from V and 4 bases from J, the gap between germline ends came to 14 bases. CDR3 DNA sequence: TGTGCCAGCAGTGTCCGGGACACATCATACGAGCAGTACTTC. Encoded protein: CASSVRDTSYEQYF.

The rearrangement uses TRBV30 and TRBJ1-3; D remains unclear. The CDR3 sequence is 12 residues long. Trimming left V 1 base short and J 4 bases short, with 5 bases between. Germline V CDR1 and CDR2: GTSNPN, SVGIG (reference sequence). CDR3 sequence: CAWSAGGNTIYF. CDR3 nucleotide sequence: TGTGCCTGGAGTGCGGGGGGAAACACCATATATTTT.

The CDR3 nucleotides read TGTGCCAGCAGCTTAGCGGGCGACGGCTCCTACGAGCAGTACTTC. It yields the protein CASSLAGDGSYEQYF. The gene calls are TRBV7-9 and TRBJ2-7; D gene unclear. Germline V gene lookup returns CDR1 SEHNR and CDR2 FQNEAQ (reference sequence). This CDR3 spans 15 amino acids. V shed 0 bases and J shed 0 bases, with 9 bases lying between them.

This sequence joins TRBV9 and TRBJ2-2; D perhaps matches TRBD1 (5 bases). CDR1 and CDR2 (germline): SGDLS, YYNGEE. Deletions cut 6 bases from V and 2 bases from J, with 11 bases between. The CDR3 has 14 residues. This CDR3 is CASKSDSNTGELFF. The CDR3 bases are TGTGCCAGCAAGAGTGACAGTAACACCGGGGAGCTGTTTTTT.

The J gene is TRBJ1-5, the V gene TRBV27, with D unclear. The CDR3 loop spans 10 amino acids. Germline lookup yields CDR1 MNHEY and CDR2 SMNVEV (reference sequence). The chain's CDR3 is CVRSNQPQHF. Here the CDR3 DNA reads TGTGTGAGGTCCAATCAGCCCCAGCATTTT.

The chain recombines TRBV14 with TRBJ2-5; TRBD2 agrees at 10 bases. The germline V gene has CDR1 SGHDN and CDR2 FVKESK. Trimming at V came to 4 bases and at J to 0 bases, leaving 2 bases not matched to a gene. The CDR3 length is 15 residues. As DNA, the CDR3 is TGTGCCAGCAGCCTACTAGCGGGGTACCAAGAGACCCAGTACTTC. Amino acid sequence: CASSLLAGYQETQYF.

The CDR3 sequence: CASSLGQGDSPLHF. CDR3 DNA: TGTGCCAGCAGTCTTGGACAGGGGGATTCACCCCTCCACTTT. The gene calls are TRBV9 and TRBJ1-6, with 10 bases matching TRBD1. V lost 5 bases, J lost 8 bases, and 4 bases stayed unmatched. CDR1 is SGDLS and CDR2 is YYNGEE in the germline V gene. The CDR3 has 14 residues.

The J gene is TRBJ1-2, the V gene TRBV2, with a tentative D call TRBD1 (6 bases). This CDR3 contains 14 residues. Germline values: CDR1 SNHLY, CDR2 FYNNEI. The ends were cut back, 3 bases at V and 9 bases at J, with 17 bases in the middle. The CDR3 is CASSDFRQDLRYTF. In DNA, the CDR3 is TGTGCCAGCAGTGACTTCAGACAGGATTTGCGCTACACCTTC.

In its sample, this clone was seen once. The rearrangement uses TRBV5-4 and TRBJ2-1; D unresolved. Germline V lookup: CDR1 SGHNT, CDR2 YYREEE (reference sequence). The CDR3 runs to 13 residues. The V and J ends lost 4 bases and 4 bases respectively, with 9 bases between them. CDR3 nucleotides: TGTGCCAGCAGCACAACAGAATACAATGAGCAGTTCTTC. Protein product: CASSTTEYNEQFF.

The chain couples TRBV2 to TRBJ1-6, with a weak D call TRBD1 (6 bases). The CDR3 contains 15 residues. Trimming removed 4 bases at V and 9 bases at J, with 16 bases between. Per germline, CDR1 SNHLY and CDR2 FYNNEI. In DNA, the CDR3 is TGTGCCAGCAGTGTAACAGGGACCGCGGGTTCACCCCTCCACTTT. This translates into CASSVTGTAGSPLHF. The entire variable domain, with the rest obtained from reference TRBV2 and TRBJ1-6, is as follows: EPEVTQTPSHQVTQMGQEVILRCVPISNHLYFYWYRQILGQKVEFLVSFYNNEISEKSEIFDDQFSVERPDGSNFTLKIRSTKLEDSAMYFCASSVTGTAGSPLHFGNGTRLTVT.

This chain uses TRBV7-9 with TRBJ2-1; a possible D gene is TRBD2 (5 bases). Trimming cost V 7 bases and J 0 bases, with 13 bases left between them. CDR1 and CDR2 (germline): SEHNR, FQNEAQ (reference sequence). This CDR3 has 15 residues. The CDR3 nucleotides are TGTGCCAGCACCCTGGACTCGATCTCCTACAATGAGCAGTTCTTC. Protein: CASTLDSISYNEQFF. Looking up the rest from reference TRBV7-9 and TRBJ2-1 gives the full variable domain: DTGVSQNPRHKITKRGQNVTFRCDPISEHNRLYWYRQTLGQGPEFLTYFQNEAQLEKSRLLSDRFSAERPKGSFSTLEIQRTEQGDSAMYLCASTLDSISYNEQFFGPGTRLTVL.

The chain is built from TRBV5-1 and TRBJ2-5; D is possibly TRBD2 (6 bases). The CDR3 contains 14 residues. CDR1 and CDR2 from the germline V gene are SGHRS and YFSETQ. The V end was cut by 4 bases, the J end by 2 bases, with 12 bases between. CDR3 coding DNA: TGCGCCAGCAGCCCCGGAAGCGGGCAAGAGACCCAGTACTTC. Its translation: CASSPGSGQETQYF.